Shown below are 20 T cell receptor beta chains from a single sample sequenced in a study of T-cell memory formation after mild COVID-19. A single record per CDR3 protein comes from TCRdb applying MiXCR to the 5' RACE reads. The profile shows approximately 190,000 distinct CDR3 sequences, roughly 18% of them singletons. The sample was PBMCs or a T cell subset sorted from them (not recorded which). The receptors were sampled from an adult woman who had mild COVID-19 (a few samples of this study predate the infection). Cell type and time point are not known.

V and J are TRBV3-1 and TRBJ2-5; D might be TRBD1 (5 bases). In germline, CDR1 is LGHDT, CDR2 YNNKEL (reference sequence). The CDR3 runs 16 residues. Trimming left V 0 bases short and J 5 bases short, with 16 bases between. The CDR3 sequence: CASSQDYGPKGETQYF. CDR3 coding DNA: TGTGCCAGCAGCCAAGATTACGGCCCAAAGGGGGAGACCCAGTACTTC.

This chain links TRBV30 with TRBJ2-2, with 15 bases matching TRBD2. Trimming took 3 bases from V and 7 from J; bases not matched to a gene: 3. The CDR3 is 15 residues long. Germline CDR1 GTSNPN, CDR2 SVGIG (reference sequence). The CDR3 DNA sequence: TGTGCCTGGAGCTCGGGACTAGCGGGAGGCGGGGAGCTGTTTTTT. This encodes CAWSSGLAGGGELFF.

This rearrangement joins TRBV18 to TRBJ2-3; D is possibly TRBD2 (6 bases). Germline-derived CDR1 and CDR2 are KGHSH and LQKENI. This CDR3 has 16 residues. The V and J ends lost 4 bases and 0 bases respectively, with 14 bases between them. For the CDR3, the DNA is TGTGCCAGCTCACGCAGCGCGGAGGGTAGCACAGATACGCAGTATTTT. Its protein product is CASSRSAEGSTDTQYF. The whole variable domain, remainder taken from reference TRBV18 and TRBJ2-3, is NAGVMQNPRHLVRRRGQEARLRCSPMKGHSHVYWYRQLPEEGLKFMVYLQKENIIDESGMPKERFSAEFPKEGPSILRIQQVVRGDSAAYFCASSRSAEGSTDTQYFGPGTRLTVL.

This clonotype was recorded at least ten times. The chain links TRBV24-1 to TRBJ2-5; no definite D call. In germline, CDR1 is KGHDR, CDR2 SFDVKD. Trimming left V 2 bases short and J 2 bases short, with 17 bases between. The CDR3 covers 17 residues. CDR3 bases: TGTGCCACCAGTGATTCGCCTTCGAGGAGCCCACAAGAGACCCAGTACTTC. Translating it yields CATSDSPSRSPQETQYF.

This clonotype was seen a few times. The rearrangement joins TRBV20-1 to TRBJ1-1; a possible D gene is TRBD1 (5 bases). The CDR3 extends over 13 amino acids. The germline V gene encodes CDR1 DFQATT and CDR2 SNEGSKA (reference sequence). V was shortened by 6 bases and J by 8 bases, with 19 bases between the two germline ends. CDR3 amino acids: CSAQGLRSDEAFF. The CDR3 bases are TGCAGTGCCCAGGGACTGCGGAGCGACGAAGCTTTCTTT.

The chain employs TRBV5-5 and TRBJ2-2, with TRBD1 matching over 10 bases. CDR3 size: 15 residues. Germline V gene sequence: CDR1 SGHKS, CDR2 YYEKEE (reference sequence). V lost 5 bases and J lost 1; bases outside the gene matches: 2. CDR3 loop: CASRWTGGNTGELFF. CDR3 sequence (DNA): TGTGCCAGCAGATGGACAGGGGGGAACACCGGGGAGCTGTTTTTT.

This clonotype was detected a few times. The chain employs TRBV5-1 and TRBJ1-2; D is unresolved. Trimming stripped 3 bases from V and 6 bases from J, with 12 bases between. The V gene's germline CDR1 is SGHRS and CDR2 YFSETQ. The CDR3 extends over 13 amino acids. The CDR3 coding sequence is TGCGCCAGCAGCTCTGGCGGCCCCCATGGCTACACCTTC. Encoded protein: CASSSGGPHGYTF.

This chain uses TRBV12-3 or TRBV12-4 with TRBJ2-5, with D possibly being TRBD1 or TRBD2 (7 bases each). Trimming took 7 bases from V and 9 from J, leaving 18 bases between them. The CDR3 loop spans 13 amino acids. The DNA of the CDR3 is TGTGCCAGCAACAACAGGGGAGGGGAGGCCCAGTACTTC. This codes for CASNNRGGEAQYF.

The sample holds a few counts of this clonotype. The gene calls are TRBV3-1 and TRBJ2-1; perhaps TRBD2 as D (5 bases). V was shortened by 3 bases and J by 6 bases, with 15 bases between the two germline ends. The CDR3 is 15 residues long. Germline assignment: CDR1 LGHDT and CDR2 YNNKEL (reference sequence). The DNA for the CDR3 is TGTGCCAGCAGCCATATCCCGGGAACGGTCAATGAGCAGTTCTTC. As protein: CASSHIPGTVNEQFF.

The chain uses TRBV10-3 and TRBJ2-3; TRBD1 might be the D (6 bases). Trimming left V 4 bases short and J 6 bases short, with 11 bases between. CDR3 length equals 13 residues. Germline-derived CDR1 and CDR2 are ENHRY and SYGVKD. The CDR3 region is CAISVAGEDTQYF. The CDR3 DNA follows: TGTGCCATCAGTGTTGCAGGGGAGGATACGCAGTATTTT.

This clonotype was recorded a few times. The V gene is TRBV20-1, the J gene TRBJ2-5; 11 bases are a match to TRBD1. The CDR3 extends over 16 amino acids. After removal of 2 bases from V and 4 bases from J, the junction contained 9 bases not matched to a gene. Per the germline V gene, CDR1 is DFQATT and CDR2 is SNEGSKA (reference sequence). The chain's CDR3 is CSARRTSGTGGETQYF. CDR3 sequence (DNA): TGCAGTGCTAGACGTACGTCCGGGACAGGGGGAGAGACCCAGTACTTC.

The chain joins TRBV19 to TRBJ2-1; 12 positions match TRBD2. The CDR3 is 15 amino acids. Germline values: CDR1 LNHDA, CDR2 SQIVND (reference sequence). Unmatched junction bases numbered 14, after V lost 7 bases and J lost 13 bases. DNA for the CDR3: TGTGCCAGTAATCCGACTAGCGGGGGTCGCGGGAAACAGTTCTTC. This gives the protein CASNPTSGGRGKQFF.

V and J are TRBV5-1 and TRBJ2-1; TRBD2 matches 11 bases. V was clipped by 0 bases and J by 3 bases; unmatched bases: 11. Germline CDR1 reads SGHRS; CDR2 reads YFSETQ. This CDR3 comprises 19 residues. The CDR3, as DNA: TGCGCCAGCAGCTTGGCCAGGGGCGGTACTAGCGGGAGCTACAATGAGCAGTTCTTC. Translated, it gives CASSLARGGTSGSYNEQFF.

This clonotype was found a few times. The CDR3 loop is CASSRNSNQNTEAFF. The DNA for the CDR3 is TGTGCCAGCAGCCGAAACAGTAATCAGAACACTGAAGCTTTCTTT. The genes are TRBV13 and TRBJ1-1; no firm D call. V dropped 5 bases and J dropped 1 base, with 14 bases sitting between them. The CDR3 covers 15 residues. CDR1 and CDR2 from the germline V gene are PRHDT and FYEKMQ (reference sequence).

The chain employs TRBV7-9 and TRBJ1-4; TRBD1 aligns across 10 bases. The junction had 5 bases not matched to a gene; V was cut back by 5 bases and J by 5 bases. This CDR3 is built from 15 residues. Germline assignment: CDR1 SEHNR and CDR2 FQNEAQ (reference sequence). The CDR3 region has the DNA TGTGCCAGCAGCCCCAGGACAGGGGGGAATGAAAAACTGTTTTTT. Protein sequence: CASSPRTGGNEKLFF.

This clonotype was counted between two and nine times. V usage is TRBV12-3 or TRBV12-4 and J usage is TRBJ1-1; perhaps TRBD1 as D (5 bases). The CDR3 length is 12 residues. V lost 9 bases and J 6 bases, leaving 14 bases between the germline ends. CDR3 region: CASSRGAAEAFF. CDR3 DNA: TGTGCCAGTAGTAGGGGTGCGGCTGAAGCTTTCTTT.

This clonotype came up a few times. The chain links TRBV4-1 to TRBJ2-7, with 9 bases matching TRBD1. J was trimmed by 4 bases and V by 3 bases; bases with no gene match: 4. Germline V gene data show CDR1 as MGHRA and CDR2 as YSYEKL. CDR3 length equals 14 residues. This CDR3 is CASSQEGQGYEQYF. CDR3 sequence (DNA): TGCGCCAGCAGCCAGGAGGGACAGGGTTACGAGCAGTACTTC.

In this sample, this clonotype turned up a few times. The chain has TRBV4-1 and TRBJ1-4, with 7 bases identical to TRBD1. V gave up 3 bases and J gave up 5 bases; unmatched junction bases: 9. The CDR3 runs to 16 residues. From germline, CDR1 is MGHRA and CDR2 YSYEKL. The CDR3 is CASSQGGTAKNEKLFF. The CDR3 coding sequence is TGCGCCAGCAGCCAGGGGGGGACAGCTAAAAATGAAAAACTGTTTTTT.

The chain joins TRBV30 to TRBJ2-4; 7 bases match TRBD1. Germline V gene lookup returns CDR1 GTSNPN and CDR2 SVGIG (reference sequence). The CDR3 covers 13 residues. V shed 0 bases and J 6 bases; nucleotides not matched to a gene: 2. This CDR3 is CAWSVKGANIQYF. Here the CDR3 DNA reads TGTGCCTGGAGTGTAAAGGGGGCAAACATTCAGTACTTC.

The rearrangement joins TRBV15 to TRBJ1-2; D not resolved. Germline CDR1 is LNHNV and CDR2 is YYDKDF (reference sequence). Trimming stripped 1 base from V and 12 bases from J, with 15 bases between. The CDR3 sequence is 13 residues long. Written as DNA, the CDR3 is TGTGCCACCAGCAGAGGTTACGATAGAATCAACACCTTC. It yields the protein CATSRGYDRINTF. The variable domain in full, with the rest retrieved from reference TRBV15 and TRBJ1-2, is DAMVIQNPRYQVTQFGKPVTLSCSQTLNHNVMYWYQQKSSQAPKLLFHYYDKDFNNEADTPDNFQSRRPNTSFCFLDIRSPGLGDTAMYLCATSRGYDRINTFGSGTRLTVV.